This T cell receptor beta chain appears in the sequencing data of a study of T cell repertoires in cytomegalovirus infection. This clonotype was counted at least ten times. The CDR3 length is 16 residues. In germline, CDR1 is SGHRS, CDR2 YFSETQ. Trimming cost V 4 bases and J 2 bases, with 15 bases left between them. A single record per CDR3 protein comes from TCRdb applying MiXCR to the reads. The sample includes around 70,000 distinct CDR3 sequences, 3% to 4% seen only once; the top ten take 22%. Input material: PBMCs. The receptor was derived from a human donor in good health (CMV status not recorded). Some clones in this sample may be carry-over from other donors' samples. The V call is TRBV5-1, the J call TRBJ2-2; the D is unclear. CDR3 sequence (DNA): TGCGCCAGCAGCCCATCTGTCGAAGCAAACACCGGGGAGCTGTTTTTT. Translating gives CASSPSVEANTGELFF.